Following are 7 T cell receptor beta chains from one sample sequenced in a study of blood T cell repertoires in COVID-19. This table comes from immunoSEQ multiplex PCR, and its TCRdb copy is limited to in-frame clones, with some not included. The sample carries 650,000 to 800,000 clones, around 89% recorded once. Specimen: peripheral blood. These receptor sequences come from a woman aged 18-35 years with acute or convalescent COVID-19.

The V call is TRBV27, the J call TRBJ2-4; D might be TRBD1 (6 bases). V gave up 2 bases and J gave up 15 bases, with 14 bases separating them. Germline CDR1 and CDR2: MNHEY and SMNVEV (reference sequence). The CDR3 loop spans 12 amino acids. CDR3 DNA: TGTGCCAGCAGTTTACCCGAGGGGGTGGTGTACTTC. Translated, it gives CASSLPEGVVYF.

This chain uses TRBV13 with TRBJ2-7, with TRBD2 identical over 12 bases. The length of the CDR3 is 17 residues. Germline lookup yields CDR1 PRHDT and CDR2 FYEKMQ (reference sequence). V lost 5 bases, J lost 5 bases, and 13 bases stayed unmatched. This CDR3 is CASSTGLAGSRIHEQYF. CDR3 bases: TGTGCCAGCAGCACGGGACTAGCGGGCAGCCGAATCCACGAGCAGTACTTC.

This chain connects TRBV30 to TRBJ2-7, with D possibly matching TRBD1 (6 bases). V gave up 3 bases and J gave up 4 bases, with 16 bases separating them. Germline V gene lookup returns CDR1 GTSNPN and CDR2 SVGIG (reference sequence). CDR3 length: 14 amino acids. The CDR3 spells CAWSLGSGDYEQYF. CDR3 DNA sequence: TGTGCCTGGAGCCTAGGATCAGGGGATTACGAGCAGTACTTC.

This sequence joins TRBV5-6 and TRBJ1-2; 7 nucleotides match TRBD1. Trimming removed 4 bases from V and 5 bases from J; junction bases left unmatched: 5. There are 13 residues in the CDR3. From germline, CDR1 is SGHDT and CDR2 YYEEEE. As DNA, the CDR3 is TGTGCCAGCAGCGCCGGGACAGAGTATGGCTACACCTTC. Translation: CASSAGTEYGYTF.

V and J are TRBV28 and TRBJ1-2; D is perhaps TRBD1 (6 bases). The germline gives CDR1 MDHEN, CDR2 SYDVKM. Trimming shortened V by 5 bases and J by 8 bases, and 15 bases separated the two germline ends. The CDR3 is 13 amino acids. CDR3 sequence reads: CASSQGMGRGYTF. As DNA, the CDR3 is TGTGCCAGCAGTCAGGGGATGGGTAGGGGCTACACCTTC.

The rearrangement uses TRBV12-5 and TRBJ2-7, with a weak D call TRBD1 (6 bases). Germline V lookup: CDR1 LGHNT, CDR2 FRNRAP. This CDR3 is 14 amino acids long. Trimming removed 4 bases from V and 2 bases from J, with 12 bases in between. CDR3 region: CASGSPGQTYEQYF. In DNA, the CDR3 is TGTGCTAGTGGTTCCCCTGGACAGACCTACGAGCAGTACTTC.

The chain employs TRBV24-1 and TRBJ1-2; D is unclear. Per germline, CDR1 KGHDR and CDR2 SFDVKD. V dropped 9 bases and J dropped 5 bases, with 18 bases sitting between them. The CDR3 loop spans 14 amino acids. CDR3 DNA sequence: TGTGCCACCCGGGAACTCTTCGGGCCATATGGCTACACCTTC. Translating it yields CATRELFGPYGYTF.